These T cell receptor beta chains were read from a single sample in a study of response to subunit inactivated influenza vaccine. From the RT-PCR reads, TCRdb called clonotypes with MiXCR, one entry per CDR3 protein. The table includes more than 400,000 distinct CDR3 sequences, roughly 11% detected once. This material consisted of PBMCs from blood, taken roughly 6 weeks after vaccination. These TCRs come from a man aged 50 to 59 who received an inactivated influenza vaccine. Both conserved end residues are part of each CDR3. A D gene is named only where the DNA matches it firmly. Clone size is shown for a subset of rows, as once, few, many or a class of expanded clone.

D	length	size	V	J	CDR3	DNA
TRBD2	17	many	TRBV4-3	TRBJ2-7	CASSQVSSGTRSNEQYF	TGCGCCAGCAGCCAAGTATCTAGCGGGACGAGATCGAACGAGCAGTACTTC
NA	15	few	TRBV7-9	TRBJ1-1	CASSFRTEANTEAFF	TGTGCCAGCAGCTTCCGGACAGAGGCGAACACTGAAGCTTTCTTT
NA	15	few	TRBV28	TRBJ2-2	CASSFGGARTGELFF	TGTGCCAGCAGTTTTGGGGGGGCACGTACCGGGGAGCTGTTTTTT
NA	12	NA	TRBV20-1	TRBJ2-3	CSARRLTDTQYF	TGCAGTGCCCGAAGACTTACAGATACGCAGTATTTT
NA	19	few	TRBV4-3	TRBJ2-6	CASSQEGQGRFSGANVLTF	TGCGCCAGCAGCCAAGAGGGGCAGGGTAGGTTCTCTGGGGCCAACGTCCTGACTTTC
TRBD2	16	many	TRBV7-2	TRBJ2-1	CASSPASSGNYNEQFF	TGTGCCAGCAGCCCAGCTTCTAGCGGGAATTACAATGAGCAGTTCTTC
TRBD2	16	few	TRBV5-1	TRBJ2-3	CASSLELAGGVDTQYF	TGCGCCAGCAGCTTGGAGCTAGCGGGAGGGGTTGATACGCAGTATTTT
TRBD1	14	many	TRBV6-1	TRBJ1-6	CASRKDRANSPLHF	TGTGCCAGCAGAAAAGACAGGGCTAATTCACCCCTCCACTTT
NA	11	many	TRBV20-1	TRBJ2-1	CSARAVNEQFF	TGCAGTGCTAGAGCTGTAAATGAGCAGTTCTTC
NA	13	few	TRBV5-1	TRBJ1-4	CASSLRSNEKLFF	TGCGCCAGCAGCCTTCGATCCAATGAAAAACTGTTTTTT
TRBD2	17	few	TRBV10-3	TRBJ2-7	CAISDAGLAGGFYEQYF	TGTGCCATCAGTGATGCAGGACTAGCGGGAGGGTTCTACGAGCAGTACTTC
NA	20	few	TRBV7-2	TRBJ2-6	CASSLAALAGLLSGANVLTF	TGTGCCAGCAGCTTAGCAGCGTTGGCAGGACTCCTCTCTGGGGCCAACGTCCTGACTTTC
TRBD1	11	few	TRBV10-3	TRBJ2-1	CATGQEGEQFF	TGTGCCACCGGACAGGAAGGTGAGCAGTTCTTC
NA	14	NA	TRBV29-1	TRBJ2-1	CSALRGYPYNEQFF	TGCAGCGCTCTGAGGGGGTATCCCTACAATGAGCAGTTCTTC
NA	13	few	TRBV7-2	TRBJ2-3	CASSSSLTGAQYF	TGTGCCAGCAGCTCTTCTTTGACGGGGGCGCAGTATTTT
NA	14	NA	TRBV11-2	TRBJ2-4	CASSLYRAKNIQYF	TGTGCCAGCAGCTTATACAGAGCCAAAAACATTCAGTACTTC
NA	13	NA	TRBV27	TRBJ2-7	CASATGIGYEQYF	TGTGCCAGCGCCACGGGGATCGGGTACGAGCAGTACTTC
NA	14	NA	TRBV20-1	TRBJ2-7	CSARDWQGRYEQYF	TGCAGTGCTAGAGATTGGCAGGGAAGATACGAGCAGTACTTC
NA	14	NA	TRBV6-5	TRBJ1-1	CASSYSRGVTEAFF	TGTGCCAGCAGTTACTCGAGGGGGGTCACTGAAGCTTTCTTT
NA	17	many	TRBV21-1	TRBJ2-7	CASSKEKEGQGIHEQYF	TGTGCCAGCAGCAAAGAGAAAGAGGGACAGGGAATTCACGAGCAGTACTTC
TRBD1	14	NA	TRBV28	TRBJ1-4	CASRRQGSGEKLFF	TGTGCCAGCAGGAGACAGGGTTCTGGCGAAAAACTGTTTTTT
NA	11	NA	TRBV20-1	TRBJ2-5	CSASPHETQYF	TGCAGTGCTAGCCCCCATGAGACCCAGTACTTC
TRBD1	11	many	TRBV12-3/TRBV12-4	TRBJ2-7	CASSRGQAPAF	TGTGCCAGCAGTAGGGGACAGGCTCCAGCCTTC
NA	13	many	TRBV12-3/TRBV12-4	TRBJ1-5	CASTFSGGQPQHF	TGTGCCAGCACCTTCTCTGGAGGCCAGCCCCAGCATTTT
TRBD1	14	NA	TRBV3-1	TRBJ1-6	CASSPQGLNSPLHF	TGTGCCAGCAGCCCACAGGGGCTTAATTCACCCCTCCACTTT
NA	12	few	TRBV29-1	TRBJ2-7	CSVEGYSRGQYF	TGCAGCGTTGAGGGGTACTCTCGCGGGCAGTACTTC
NA	11	NA	TRBV12-3/TRBV12-4	TRBJ1-1	CASSFGGEAFF	TGTGCCAGCAGTTTCGGGGGGGAAGCTTTCTTT
TRBD1	18	NA	TRBV20-1	TRBJ2-2	CSASSWGARQGAPGELFF	TGCAGTGCTAGTTCCTGGGGAGCTAGACAGGGGGCTCCCGGGGAGCTGTTTTTT
NA	15	NA	TRBV24-1	TRBJ2-3	CATSTGRTSTDTQYF	TGTGCCACCAGTACAGGTCGTACTAGCACAGATACGCAGTATTTT
NA	14	few	TRBV4-2	TRBJ2-1	CASSQDQKLGEQFF	TGTGCCAGCAGCCAGGATCAGAAGTTAGGTGAGCAGTTCTTC
TRBD1	15	NA	TRBV28	TRBJ2-7	CASTSPGQGAKEQYF	TGTGCCAGCACCTCGCCGGGACAGGGGGCGAAGGAGCAGTACTTC
NA	13	NA	TRBV16	TRBJ2-1	CASSQSVSEIQFF	TGTGCCAGCAGCCAATCGGTCAGTGAAATACAGTTCTTC
NA	15	few	TRBV20-1	TRBJ2-7	CSARSVAKLAYEQYF	TGCAGTGCTAGATCGGTAGCTAAATTGGCCTACGAGCAGTACTTC
NA	12	many	TRBV20-1	TRBJ2-7	CSALQEAHEQYF	TGCAGTGCCCTCCAGGAGGCCCACGAGCAGTACTTC
NA	14	NA	TRBV6-1	TRBJ2-7	CASTLTRGSYEQYF	TGTGCCAGCACCCTCACCCGGGGGTCCTACGAGCAGTACTTC
NA	14	NA	TRBV20-1	TRBJ1-2	CSATRATVPYGYTF	TGCAGTGCTACCCGAGCGACAGTTCCCTATGGCTACACCTTC
NA	14	few	TRBV20-1	TRBJ1-1	CSARRRLPNTEAFF	TGCAGTGCTAGGAGGAGACTGCCGAACACTGAAGCTTTCTTT
NA	13	few	TRBV6-6	TRBJ1-2	CASKGTENYGYTF	TGTGCCAGCAAGGGGACGGAAAATTATGGCTACACCTTC
NA	15	few	TRBV7-2	TRBJ1-1	CASSLGLAMNTEAFF	TGTGCCAGCAGCTTAGGACTCGCCATGAACACTGAAGCTTTCTTT
NA	12	NA	TRBV7-9	TRBJ2-1	CASSPEYDEQFF	TGTGCCAGCAGCCCCGAATACGATGAGCAGTTCTTC
TRBD1	14	many	TRBV4-3	TRBJ1-3	CASSPQGAGNTIYF	TGCGCCAGCAGCCCACAGGGGGCTGGAAACACCATATATTTT